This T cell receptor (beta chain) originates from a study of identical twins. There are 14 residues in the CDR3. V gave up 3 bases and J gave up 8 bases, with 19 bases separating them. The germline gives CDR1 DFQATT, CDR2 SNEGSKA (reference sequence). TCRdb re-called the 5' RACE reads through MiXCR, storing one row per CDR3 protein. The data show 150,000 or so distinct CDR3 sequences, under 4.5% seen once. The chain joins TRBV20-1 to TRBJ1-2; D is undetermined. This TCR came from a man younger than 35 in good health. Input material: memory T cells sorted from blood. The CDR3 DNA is TGCAGTGCTAGTTTACCGGTCCCCACGCGGGGCTACACCTTC. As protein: CSASLPVPTRGYTF.